This TCR beta chain derives from a study of T cell clones after liver transplantation. Overall study: Three of the eight recipients were HCV-positive; the rest had non-autoimmune, non-viral transplant indications. Until 12-24 months post-transplant, subjects got standard immunosuppression and no induction.

The V gene's germline CDR1 is SGHAT and CDR2 FQNNGV. V was clipped by 5 bases and J by 4 bases, with 12 bases between them. The CDR3 spans 14 residues. Using immunoSEQ multiplex PCR, the repertoire was profiled, and TCRdb retains in-frame clones only, with some absent. The sample lists roughly 100,000 clones, approximately 78% seen once, with around 0.94% in the top ten. The sequences come from CD4+ T cells from blood, collected before liver transplant. V gene TRBV11-2 combines with J gene TRBJ1-5; D perhaps matches TRBD1 (6 bases). The TCR originated in a human donor who received a liver transplant. The CDR3 sequence is CASSVQGRNQPQHF. Written as DNA, the CDR3 is TGTGCCAGCAGCGTACAGGGTCGGAATCAGCCCCAGCATTTT.